These 10 T cell receptor beta chains share one sample of origin, sequenced in a study of blood T cell repertoires in COVID-19. Method: immunoSEQ multiplex PCR; TCRdb's copy keeps in-frame clones and lacks some. The sample lists tens of thousands of clones, approximately 80% occurring once. Sample: PBMCs or T cells enriched from blood (not recorded which). The receptors derive from a woman aged 40 to 49 with acute COVID-19.

This chain connects TRBV29-1 to TRBJ2-3; D call uncertain. This CDR3 is 12 amino acids long. V was cut by 0 bases and J by 4 bases, with 5 bases left in between. The germline CDR1 and CDR2 sequences are SQVTM and ANQGSEA. DNA of the CDR3: TGCAGCGTTGAAGATGCGGCAGATACGCAGTATTTT. Protein: CSVEDAADTQYF.

This clone was seen only once. The chain employs TRBV9 and TRBJ1-4, with D tentatively TRBD1 (5 bases). V gave up 4 bases and J gave up 3 bases, with 13 bases separating them. The CDR3 length is 15 residues. Germline loops: CDR1 SGDLS, CDR2 YYNGEE. This CDR3 is CASSRQISANEKLFF. In DNA, the CDR3 is TGTGCCAGCAGCCGACAGATTTCAGCTAATGAAAAACTGTTTTTT.

This clone was counted only a few times. This rearrangement joins TRBV5-6 to TRBJ1-5; 7 bases are shared with TRBD1. The CDR3 covers 15 residues. The V and J ends lost 0 bases and 4 bases, in that order; junction bases with no gene match: 4. Germline CDR1 reads SGHDT; CDR2 reads YYEEEE. CDR3 DNA sequence: TGTGCCAGCAGCTTGGTGGCAGGGGGAAATCAGCCCCAGCATTTT. This gives the protein CASSLVAGGNQPQHF.

The rearrangement joins TRBV7-8 to TRBJ2-7, with TRBD2 matching over 12 bases. V trimming: 5 bases; J trimming: 6 bases; junction bases outside the gene matches: 8. The CDR3 spans 15 residues. Germline values: CDR1 SGHVS, CDR2 FQNEAQ. CDR3 amino acids: CASSPLAGGQGEQYV. The CDR3 bases are TGTGCCAGCAGCCCGCTAGCGGGGGGGCAGGGCGAGCAGTACGTC.

The chain uses TRBV18 and TRBJ2-1; 8 bases are shared with TRBD2. The V and J ends lost 2 bases and 7 bases, in that order; junction bases with no gene match: 7. Germline CDR1 and CDR2: KGHSH and LQKENI. The CDR3 covers 15 residues. The CDR3 DNA reads as TGTGCCAGCTCACCAACCAGCGGGAGTGGAAATGAGCAGTTCTTC. This encodes CASSPTSGSGNEQFF.

The chain combines TRBV28 with TRBJ1-3, with a tentative D call TRBD1 (6 bases). This CDR3 is built from 13 residues. V was shortened by 3 bases and J by 7 bases, with 10 bases between the two germline ends. Germline CDR1 reads MDHEN; CDR2 reads SYDVKM. CDR3 protein: CASSFSTGNTIYF. Here the CDR3 DNA reads TGTGCCAGCAGTTTTTCCACAGGGAACACCATATATTTT.

This sequence joins TRBV11-3 and TRBJ2-3, with a weak D call TRBD1 (6 bases). Germline values: CDR1 SGHNT, CDR2 YENEEA. This CDR3 is 16 amino acids long. V lost 1 base to trimming and J lost 0 bases, with 11 bases between them. The CDR3 nucleotides read TGTGCCAGCAGCTTAGGACGGGGACAAAGCACAGATACGCAGTATTTT. Residues: CASSLGRGQSTDTQYF.

The J gene is TRBJ2-2, the V gene TRBV4-1; 11 bases fit TRBD2. J was trimmed by 0 bases and V by 0 bases; bases with no gene match: 6. The V gene's germline CDR1 is MGHRA and CDR2 YSYEKL. The CDR3 is made up of 19 amino acids. The CDR3 nucleotides are TGCGCCAGCAGCCAAGATTTTGCTAGCGGGGGGCCGAACACCGGGGAGCTGTTTTTT. The encoded protein is CASSQDFASGGPNTGELFF.

The rearrangement uses TRBV3-1 (or the pseudogene TRBV3-2) and TRBJ1-3, with D unresolved. V lost 1 base to trimming and J lost 0 bases, with 10 bases between them. Germline values: CDR1 LGHDT, CDR2 YNNKEL (reference sequence). The CDR3 sequence is 16 residues long. The CDR3 DNA reads as TGTGCCAGCAGCCAAGCCCAGGCTATCTCTGGAAACACCATATATTTT. Its protein product is CASSQAQAISGNTIYF.

Here the CDR3 reads CASSPSSDPNTGELFF. The DNA for the CDR3 is TGTGCCAGCAGCCCCTCAAGCGACCCGAACACCGGGGAGCTGTTTTTT. The chain has TRBV5-4 and TRBJ2-2; D unclear. Trimming cost V 4 bases and J 0 bases, with 13 bases left between them. Per the germline V gene, CDR1 is SGHNT and CDR2 is YYREEE (reference sequence). This CDR3 has 16 amino acids.